The 10 T cell receptor beta chains reported below all come from one sample, sequenced in a study of blood T cell repertoires in COVID-19. Produced via immunoSEQ multiplex PCR; TCRdb's table is partial and in-frame only. The table includes around 220,000 clones, 65% to 85% detected once. The sample consisted of peripheral blood. The receptors derive from a woman aged 40 to 55 with active or convalescent COVID-19.

This chain joins TRBV30 and TRBJ1-5, with D possibly being TRBD1 (6 bases). The V gene lost 2 bases and the J gene lost 6 bases, with 11 bases spanning the gap. Germline CDR1 and CDR2: GTSNPN and SVGIG (reference sequence). This CDR3 has 13 amino acids. This CDR3 is CAWSQGSGQPQHF. CDR3 bases: TGTGCCTGGAGTCAGGGGTCTGGTCAGCCCCAGCATTTT.

V usage is TRBV5-1 and J usage is TRBJ1-2, with TRBD1 as a possible D gene (6 bases). Trimming left V 4 bases short and J 7 bases short, with 14 bases between. CDR1 and CDR2 (germline): SGHRS, YFSETQ. The CDR3 sequence is 13 residues long. DNA of the CDR3: TGCGCCAGCAGCAGGGAGGGGGGCTCTGGCTACACCTTC. Its protein is CASSREGGSGYTF.

The chain uses TRBV5-5 and TRBJ1-1; 8 bases match TRBD1. This CDR3 is built from 14 residues. The V and J ends lost 3 bases and 2 bases, in that order; junction bases with no gene match: 3. Germline V gives CDR1 SGHKS, CDR2 YYEKEE (reference sequence). CDR3 loop: CASSWGQANTEAFF. CDR3 bases: TGTGCCAGCAGCTGGGGACAGGCCAACACTGAAGCTTTCTTT.

This clone was seen once. This chain connects TRBV2 to TRBJ1-5, with unresolved D. V was cut by 7 bases and J by 7 bases, with 14 bases left in between. CDR1 and CDR2 (germline): SNHLY, FYNNEI. The CDR3 is 13 residues long. In DNA, the CDR3 is TGTGCCAGCAATCAGGTAGTAGACCAGCCCCAGCATTTT. It codes for CASNQVVDQPQHF.

The J gene is TRBJ1-1, the V gene TRBV19; D perhaps matches TRBD1 (5 bases). In germline, CDR1 is LNHDA, CDR2 SQIVND (reference sequence). Trimming removed 0 bases at V and 4 bases at J, with 9 bases between. The CDR3 loop spans 14 amino acids. CDR3 loop: CASSIDRATTEAFF. In DNA form, the CDR3 reads TGTGCCAGTAGTATAGACAGGGCGACCACTGAAGCTTTCTTT.

The chain couples TRBV19 to TRBJ1-1; D not certain. With 10 bases removed from V and 5 bases from J, the gap between germline ends came to 11 bases. Germline CDR1 is LNHDA and CDR2 is SQIVND (reference sequence). This CDR3 is 11 amino acids long. CDR3 in DNA: TGTGCCACCTTCACGGGGACTGAAGCTTTCTTT. Amino acids: CATFTGTEAFF.

The gene calls are TRBV21-1 and TRBJ2-7; the table's D gene call, TRBD1, was not cross checked with the DNA. TRBV21-1 is a recognized pseudogene. This CDR3 is 13 amino acids long. Here the CDR3 reads CASGRQGEYEQYV. The CDR3 DNA sequence: TGTGCCAGCGGCCGACAGGGGGAATACGAGCAGTACGTC.

This chain connects TRBV5-6 to TRBJ1-1; D call uncertain. The V and J ends lost 5 bases and 1 base respectively, with 9 bases between them. The CDR3 spans 13 residues. The V gene's germline CDR1 is SGHDT and CDR2 YYEEEE. The CDR3 here is CASSYSGNTEAFF. Here the CDR3 DNA reads TGTGCCAGCAGTTACTCAGGGAACACTGAAGCTTTCTTT.

The J gene is TRBJ1-1, the V gene TRBV28, with a possible D match to TRBD1 (5 bases). The CDR3 loop spans 12 amino acids. V was shortened by 6 bases and J by 6 bases, with 11 bases between the two germline ends. CDR1 and CDR2 (germline): MDHEN, SYDVKM. CDR3 in DNA: TGTGCCAGCAGCTGGACATTAGCTGAAGCTTTCTTT. Translating it yields CASSWTLAEAFF.

The V gene is TRBV19, the J gene TRBJ2-7, with D possibly being TRBD2 (5 bases). The CDR3 runs 13 residues. V was clipped by 3 bases and J by 0 bases, with 6 bases between them. The germline gives CDR1 LNHDA, CDR2 SQIVND (reference sequence). CDR3 protein: CASSMGSSYEQYF. The CDR3 coding sequence is TGTGCCAGTAGTATGGGGAGCTCCTACGAGCAGTACTTC.